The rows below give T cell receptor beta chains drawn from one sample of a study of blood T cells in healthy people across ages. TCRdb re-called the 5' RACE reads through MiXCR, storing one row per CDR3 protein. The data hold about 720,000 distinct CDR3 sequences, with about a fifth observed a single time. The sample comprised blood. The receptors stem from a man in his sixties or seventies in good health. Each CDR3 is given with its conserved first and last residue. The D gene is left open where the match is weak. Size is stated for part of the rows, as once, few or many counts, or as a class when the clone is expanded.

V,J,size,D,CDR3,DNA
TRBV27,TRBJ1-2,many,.,CASSYGNPTIYGYTF,TGTGCCAGCAGTTATGGCAATCCCACAATCTATGGCTACACCTTC
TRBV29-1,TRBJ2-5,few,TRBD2,CSTTSGEETQYF,TGCAGCACCACTAGCGGAGAAGAGACCCAGTACTTC
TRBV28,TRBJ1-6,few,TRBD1,CASSAGTGGSYNSPLHF,TGTGCCAGCAGCGCCGGGACAGGGGGGTCCTATAATTCACCCCTCCACTTT
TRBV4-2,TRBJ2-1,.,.,CASSLSGGLINEQFF,TGTGCCAGCAGTCTTTCCGGGGGGCTAATCAATGAGCAGTTCTTC
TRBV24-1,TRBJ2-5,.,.,CATSDHPRASTETQYF,TGTGCCACCAGTGACCACCCCAGGGCTTCTACGGAGACCCAGTACTTC
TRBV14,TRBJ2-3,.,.,CACRQTGNTDTQYF,TGTGCCTGCCGTCAAACGGGGAACACAGATACGCAGTATTTT
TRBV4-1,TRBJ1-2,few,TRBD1,CASSQEVQGAGGYTF,TGCGCCAGCAGCCAAGAAGTGCAGGGGGCTGGAGGCTACACCTTC
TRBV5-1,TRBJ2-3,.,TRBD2,CASSPGLAGVPDTQYF,TGCGCCAGCAGCCCCGGACTAGCGGGAGTCCCAGATACGCAGTATTTT
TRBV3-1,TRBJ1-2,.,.,CASSQRAGIFNYGYTF,TGTGCCAGCAGCCAACGGGCGGGGATTTTTAACTATGGCTACACCTTC
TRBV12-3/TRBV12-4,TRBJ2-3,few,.,CASTVGEDTQYF,TGTGCCAGCACCGTGGGTGAGGATACGCAGTATTTT
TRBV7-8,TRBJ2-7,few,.,CASSLVLGDLPGEQYF,TGTGCCAGCAGCTTAGTTCTAGGGGACCTCCCTGGGGAGCAGTACTTC
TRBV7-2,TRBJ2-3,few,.,CASSLDNMARKDTQYF,TGTGCCAGCAGCTTGGATAACATGGCCAGGAAGGATACGCAGTATTTT
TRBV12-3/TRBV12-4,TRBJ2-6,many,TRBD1,CASKGVTGKMSGANVLTF,TGTGCCAGCAAAGGAGTGACAGGGAAGATGTCTGGGGCCAACGTCCTGACTTTC
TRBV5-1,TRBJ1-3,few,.,CASSSDNLGNTIYF,TGCGCCAGCAGCTCGGACAACCTCGGAAACACCATATATTTT
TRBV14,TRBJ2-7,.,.,CASSQAISGTKGGEQYF,TGTGCCAGCAGCCAAGCTATCTCCGGGACGAAAGGAGGCGAGCAGTACTTC
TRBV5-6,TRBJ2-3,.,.,CASSLAGWFTDTQYF,TGTGCCAGCAGCTTGGCCGGCTGGTTCACAGATACGCAGTATTTT
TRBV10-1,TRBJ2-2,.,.,CASSENTDGELFF,TGCGCCAGCAGTGAGAATACCGACGGGGAGCTGTTTTTT
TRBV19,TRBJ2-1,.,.,CASSSRALSDEQFF,TGTGCCAGTAGTTCGCGGGCCCTTTCGGATGAGCAGTTCTTC
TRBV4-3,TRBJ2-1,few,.,CASSQDTKRAPYNEQFF,TGCGCCAGCAGCCAAGACACCAAGCGGGCCCCTTACAATGAGCAGTTCTTC
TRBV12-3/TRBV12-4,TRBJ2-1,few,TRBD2,CASSWTSGGWYEQFF,TGTGCCAGCAGCTGGACTAGCGGGGGGTGGTATGAGCAGTTCTTC
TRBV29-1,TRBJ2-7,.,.,CSVEDGLGRVEQYF,TGCAGCGTTGAAGATGGTTTGGGAAGGGTCGAGCAGTACTTC
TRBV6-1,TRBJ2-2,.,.,CASREGGYTNTGELFF,TGTGCCAGTAGAGAGGGGGGGTATACGAACACCGGGGAGCTGTTTTTT
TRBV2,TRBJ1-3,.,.,CASNGGSGNTIYF,TGTGCCAGCAACGGGGGTTCTGGAAACACCATATATTTT
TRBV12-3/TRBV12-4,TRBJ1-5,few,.,CASKLSQAGLNQPQHF,TGTGCCAGTAAACTATCCCAGGCTGGGCTCAATCAGCCCCAGCATTTT
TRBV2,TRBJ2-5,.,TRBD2,CASRPQTGTSPGAQYF,TGTGCCAGTAGGCCCCAAACCGGGACTAGCCCAGGGGCCCAGTACTTC
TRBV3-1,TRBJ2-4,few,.,CASSQGSARNIQYF,TGTGCCAGCAGCCAAGGTAGCGCGAGGAACATTCAGTACTTC
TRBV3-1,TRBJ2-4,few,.,CASSTGTELNIQYF,TGTGCCAGCAGCACCGGGACGGAACTAAACATTCAGTACTTC
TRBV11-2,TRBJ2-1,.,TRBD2,CTRAGGIYNEQFF,TGTACGAGGGCGGGGGGCATCTACAATGAGCAGTTCTTC
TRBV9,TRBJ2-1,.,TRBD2,CASSVATNSGSGNEQFF,TGTGCCAGCAGCGTAGCTACCAACAGCGGGAGTGGAAATGAGCAGTTCTTC
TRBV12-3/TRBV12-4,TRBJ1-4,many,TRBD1,CASSLGTGYGEKLFF,TGTGCCAGCAGTTTAGGGACAGGGTATGGTGAAAAACTGTTTTTT
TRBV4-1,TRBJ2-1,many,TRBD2,CASSQPSGNDYNEQFF,TGCGCCAGCAGCCAACCTAGCGGGAATGACTACAATGAGCAGTTCTTC
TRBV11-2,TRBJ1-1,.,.,CASSLDTLRREAFF,TGTGCCAGCAGCTTAGATACGTTGCGGAGGGAAGCTTTCTTT
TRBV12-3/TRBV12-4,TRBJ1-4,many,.,CASSLDPGAPNEKLFF,TGTGCCAGCAGTTTAGACCCGGGGGCACCTAATGAAAAACTGTTTTTT
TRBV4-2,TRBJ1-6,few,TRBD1,CASSGQGQSPLHF,TGTGCCAGCAGCGGACAGGGTCAATCACCCCTCCACTTT
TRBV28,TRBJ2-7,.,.,CASSLGTAREQYF,TGTGCCAGCAGTTTGGGTACAGCTCGCGAGCAGTACTTC
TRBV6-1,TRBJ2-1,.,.,CASSVDAHNEQFF,TGTGCCAGCTCTGTCGACGCACACAATGAGCAGTTCTTC
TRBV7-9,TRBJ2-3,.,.,CASSFDPAADTQYF,TGTGCCAGCAGCTTTGACCCGGCGGCAGATACGCAGTATTTT
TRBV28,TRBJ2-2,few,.,CASSLGGLNTGELFF,TGTGCCAGCAGTTTGGGGGGGCTAAACACCGGGGAGCTGTTTTTT
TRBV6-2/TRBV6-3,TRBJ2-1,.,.,CASSYMGANEQFF,TGTGCCAGCAGTTACATGGGGGCCAATGAGCAGTTCTTC
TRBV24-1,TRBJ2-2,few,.,CATSDNRNTGELFF,TGTGCCACCAGTGATAACAGGAACACCGGGGAGCTGTTTTTT
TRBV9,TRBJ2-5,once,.,CASSPGTPVWETQYF,TGTGCCAGCAGCCCCGGGACTCCCGTTTGGGAGACCCAGTACTTC
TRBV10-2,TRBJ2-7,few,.,CASRATAVGEQYF,TGCGCCAGCAGGGCCACAGCCGTGGGCGAGCAGTACTTC
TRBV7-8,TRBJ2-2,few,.,CASSETDKPNTGELFF,TGTGCCAGCAGCGAGACTGACAAGCCGAACACCGGGGAGCTGTTTTTT
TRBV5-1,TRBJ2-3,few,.,CASSLEGTLRGADTQYF,TGCGCCAGCAGCTTGGAAGGGACCTTAAGGGGGGCAGATACGCAGTATTTT
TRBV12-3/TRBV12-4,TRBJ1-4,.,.,CASSLGVPGAREKLFF,TGTGCCAGCAGTTTAGGTGTACCGGGGGCGCGGGAAAAACTGTTTTTT
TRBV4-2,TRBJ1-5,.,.,CASSQRPRDSNQPQHF,TGTGCCAGCAGCCAGCGGCCCAGGGATAGCAATCAGCCCCAGCATTTT
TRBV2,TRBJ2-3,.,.,CASSDLDTDTQYF,TGTGCCAGCAGTGACCTAGACACAGATACGCAGTATTTT
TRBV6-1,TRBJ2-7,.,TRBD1,CASSETGGDEQYF,TGTGCCAGCAGTGAAACAGGGGGTGACGAGCAGTACTTC
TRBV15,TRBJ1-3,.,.,CATSRDQGRGLGNTIYF,TGTGCCACCAGCAGAGATCAGGGGAGAGGGCTGGGAAACACCATATATTTT
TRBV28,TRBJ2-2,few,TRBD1,CASSPGTGANTGELFF,TGTGCCAGCAGTCCGGGGACAGGGGCCAACACCGGGGAGCTGTTTTTT
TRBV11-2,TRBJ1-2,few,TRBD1,CASSLDPGGARGYTF,TGTGCCAGCAGCTTAGACCCAGGGGGCGCGAGGGGCTACACCTTC